This T cell receptor beta chain was identified in a study of shared clonotypes between healthy human individuals. General study points: The donor pool, a small one, limited the genetic and exposure-history diversity represented. Unshared clonotypes carried lower generation probabilities than those common to all four donors. Investigators collected only blood, and repertoires in tissues likely differ.

With regard to this clone: The antigen remains undetermined.

Assay used: immunoSEQ multiplex PCR; TCRdb lists only in-frame clones, some missing. Of some 2,500,000 clones listed, around 92% are singletons. The V end lost 2 bases, the J end lost 9 bases, and 9 bases lay between the germline ends. The germline V gene has CDR1 SGHNT and CDR2 YYREEE (reference sequence). This CDR3 is built from 12 residues. The V and J genes are TRBV5-4 and TRBJ2-1; no reliable D call. The sequencing input was naive CD4+ T cells from PBMCs. Subset denoted: CD45RA+ positively selected. The TCR was taken from a man between 18 and 29 years old in good health. Some clones in this sample may be carry-over from other donors' samples. In nucleotides, the CDR3 is TGTGCCAGCAGCTTCTTAAGTCGTGAGCAGTTCTTC. Protein sequence: CASSFLSREQFF.